This entry lists 15 T cell receptor beta chains sequenced from one sample in a study of regulatory T cells in long-lasting Graves disease. The time point denotes: newly diagnosed GD, antithyroid drugs for less than 3 months. The TCR library was made from RNA extracted from PBMCs. HTBI primers from iRepertoire and Arm-PCR of CDR3 regions yielded the TCR beta libraries. TCRdb fed the multiplex PCR reads into MiXCR, producing one record per CDR3 protein. Of hundreds of thousands of distinct CDR3 sequences in the sample, over 14% were seen once. This sample was also put to use in a study of T cells in Graves' hyperthyroidism and ophthalmopathy.

The material sequenced was peripheral blood mononuclear cells (PBMCs), taken at new diagnosis, from a patient treated with antithyroid drugs. The source is a woman aged 40 to 50 with Graves disease.

V is TRBV30 and J is TRBJ2-7, with D perhaps matching TRBD2 (7 bases). CDR3 length: 13 residues. V lost 4 bases to trimming and J lost 0 bases, with 10 bases between them. Germline CDR1 is GTSNPN and CDR2 is SVGIG (reference sequence). The CDR3 region is CAWTAGASYEQYF. For the CDR3, the DNA is TGTGCCTGGACTGCGGGGGCCTCCTACGAGCAGTACTTC.

V gene TRBV20-1 combines with J gene TRBJ2-7; the match to TRBD2 covers 8 bases. CDR1 is DFQATT, CDR2 SNEGSKA, per germline (reference sequence). Unmatched junction bases numbered 11, after V lost 2 bases and J lost 2 bases. The CDR3 runs 16 residues. CDR3 residues: CSARPHQREQAYEQYF. The CDR3 region has the DNA TGCAGTGCTAGACCACATCAGCGGGAGCAGGCCTACGAGCAGTACTTC.

This clonotype was seen at least ten times. CDR3 region: CASRSPSTDTQYF. In nucleotides, the CDR3 is TGTGCCAGCAGGTCTCCTAGCACAGATACGCAGTATTTT. The chain has TRBV28 and TRBJ2-3; no clear D. The V end was cut by 6 bases, the J end by 0 bases, with 7 bases between. The CDR3 runs to 13 residues. Germline loops: CDR1 MDHEN, CDR2 SYDVKM. The variable domain in full, with the rest retrieved from reference TRBV28 and TRBJ2-3, is DVKVTQSSRYLVKRTGEKVFLECVQDMDHENMFWYRQDPGLGLRLIYFSYDVKMKEKGDIPEGYSVSREKKERFSLILESASTNQTSMYLCASRSPSTDTQYFGPGTRLTVL.

Ten or more counts support this clonotype. This rearrangement joins TRBV11-2 to TRBJ2-7; no clear D. The CDR3 length is 10 residues. The V end was cut by 7 bases, the J end by 6 bases, with 7 bases between. CDR1 and CDR2 from the germline V gene are SGHAT and FQNNGV. CDR3 loop: CASTAVEQYF. CDR3 nucleotide sequence: TGTGCCAGCACTGCGGTCGAGCAGTACTTC. Supplemented by reference TRBV11-2 and TRBJ2-7, the full variable domain reads EAGVAQSPRYKIIEKRQSVAFWCNPISGHATLYWYQQILGQGPKLLIQFQNNGVVDDSQLPKDRFSAERLKGVDSTLKIQPAKLEDSAVYLCASTAVEQYFGPGTRLTVT.

This clonotype was recorded many times. The chain uses TRBV12-3 or TRBV12-4 and TRBJ2-5; 14 nucleotides match TRBD2. This CDR3 is 16 amino acids long. V dropped 6 bases and J dropped 5; count of bases not matched to a gene: 8. The CDR3 DNA sequence: TGTGCCAGCAGCGCGGGACTAGCGGGAGTTCGGGAGACCCAGTACTTC. Translated: CASSAGLAGVRETQYF.

The genes are TRBV19 and TRBJ2-6, with 10 bases aligning to TRBD1. The CDR3 has 16 amino acids. Germline CDR1 LNHDA, CDR2 SQIVND (reference sequence). The junction had 10 bases not matched to a gene; V was cut back by 10 bases and J by 4 bases. The CDR3 loop is CATSPGTGAGANVLTF. The CDR3 nucleotides read TGTGCCACCAGTCCCGGGACAGGGGCCGGGGCCAACGTCCTGACTTTC.

This clonotype was seen many times. This sequence joins TRBV28 and TRBJ2-2; D is uncertain. This CDR3 region has 16 residues. The germline CDR1 and CDR2 sequences are MDHEN and SYDVKM. The germline V and J ends were trimmed by 7 bases and 2 bases, with 17 bases remaining between them. The CDR3 DNA follows: TGTGCCAGCAACTCAATTTCTGCAAGAAACACCGGGGAGCTGTTTTTT. Encoded protein: CASNSISARNTGELFF.

This clonotype was detected many times. The chain recombines TRBV19 with TRBJ1-5; D gene uncertain. V lost 1 base, J lost 0 bases, and 7 bases lay in between. The length of the CDR3 is 15 residues. Germline V CDR1 and CDR2: LNHDA, SQIVND (reference sequence). CDR3 sequence reads: CASSIAGDSNQPQHF. The CDR3 DNA is TGTGCCAGTAGTATAGCAGGAGATAGCAATCAGCCCCAGCATTTT.

This clonotype occurred many times. The CDR3, as DNA: TGTGCCAGCAGTACGGGACTGAAGGCCCTTTTGGGCAATCAGCCCCAGCATTTT. This sequence encodes CASSTGLKALLGNQPQHF. This chain links TRBV6-2 or TRBV6-3 with TRBJ1-5; the D gene is possibly TRBD1 (5 bases). The CDR3 contains 18 residues. Trimming removed 5 bases at V and 2 bases at J, with 22 bases between. The germline gives CDR1 MNHEY, CDR2 SVGEGT.

The chain has TRBV19 and TRBJ2-7; tentative D call: TRBD2 (5 bases). V was trimmed by 6 bases and J by 1 base, leaving 10 bases between them. CDR1 and CDR2 (germline): LNHDA, SQIVND (reference sequence). CDR3 length: 13 amino acids. CDR3 protein: CASRDFLSYEQYF. DNA of the CDR3: TGTGCCAGTAGGGACTTCTTGTCCTACGAGCAGTACTTC.

Comments on this clonotype: Being one base from a much bigger clone, this may be a read error. The chain combines TRBV2 with TRBJ2-1, with TRBD2 matching 7 bases. The V gene's germline CDR1 is SNHLY and CDR2 FYNNEI. The CDR3 runs to 16 residues. With 6 bases clipped from V and 9 bases from J, the junction kept 17 bases outside the gene matches. Written as DNA, the CDR3 is TGTGCCAGCAGCTTATTTGGTTTCGGGACTAATAGTGAGCAGTTCTTC. It yields the protein CASSLFGFGTNSEQFF.

This clonotype was counted at least ten times. The chain employs TRBV9 and TRBJ2-1; D could derive from TRBD1 or TRBD2 (5 bases each). V lost 1 base, J lost 7 bases, and 9 bases lay in between. The length of the CDR3 is 13 residues. The germline V gene encodes CDR1 SGDLS and CDR2 YYNGEE. In DNA form, the CDR3 reads TGTGCCAGCAGCGTAACAGGAGGAAATGAGCAGTTCTTC. It translates to CASSVTGGNEQFF.

The chain combines TRBV7-9 with TRBJ1-2; maybe TRBD1 (6 bases). Germline CDR1 is SEHNR and CDR2 is FQNEAQ (reference sequence). This CDR3 region has 17 residues. Trimming pared 8 bases from V and 4 bases from J, leaving 26 bases between. The CDR3, as DNA: TGTGCCAGCGGCCCATACATAGGGGACAAGAAGCTCTATGGCTACACCTTC. This codes for CASGPYIGDKKLYGYTF.

As to this clonotype: A much larger clone differs from this one at a single base, so this may be a read error. This chain links TRBV5-1 with TRBJ1-2, with a possible D match to TRBD1 (6 bases). The germline V gene has CDR1 SGHRS and CDR2 YFSETQ. V gave up 4 bases and J gave up 8 bases, with 21 bases separating them. The CDR3 totals 15 residues. CDR3 in DNA: TGCGCCAGCAGCCATACAGGGAGCTTACGGGGAGGCTACACCTTC. Amino acid sequence: CASSHTGSLRGGYTF. The full variable domain, in which reference TRBV5-1 and TRBJ1-2 provide the parts outside the CDR3, is KAGVTQTPRYLIKTRGQQVTLSCSPISGHRSVSWYQQTPGQGLQFLFEYFSETQRNKGNFPGRFSGRQFSNSRSEMNVSTLELGDSALYLCASSHTGSLRGGYTFGSGTRLTVV.

Of note for this clonotype: This likely reflects a read error, since a far larger clone is one base away. This chain links TRBV6-4 with TRBJ2-7; D gene uncertain. The CDR3 totals 12 residues. Trimming took 8 bases from V and 6 from J, leaving 14 bases between them. Germline-derived CDR1 and CDR2 are MRHNA and SNTAGT. CDR3 in amino acids: CASGTNTCEQYF. The CDR3 DNA follows: TGTGCCAGCGGAACTAACACTTGCGAGCAGTACTTC.